These T cell receptor beta chains were read from a single sample in a study of blood T cell repertoires in COVID-19. Measured with immunoSEQ multiplex PCR; TCRdb has only the in-frame clones, and not every one. The repertoire holds over 200,000 clones, around 83% seen once, with more than 8% in the top ten. Sequenced material: peripheral blood. Source of these receptors: a woman in her forties or fifties with acute or convalescent COVID-19. Each CDR3 is given with its conserved first and last residue. A D gene is named only where the DNA matches it firmly. Only part of the rows carry a size: once, few, many, or a class if the clone is expanded.

clone size	D gene	J gene	V gene	CDR3 protein	CDR3 DNA
.	TRBD1	TRBJ2-5	TRBV6-5	CASSYSSTGAPAQYF	TGTGCCAGCAGTTACTCCTCGACAGGGGCCCCGGCCCAGTACTTC
once	.	TRBJ2-3	TRBV15	CATSNLATQYF	TGTGCCACCAGCAATTTGGCTACGCAGTATTTT
.	TRBD1	TRBJ1-2	TRBV7-2	CASSPLGTDGYTF	TGTGCCAGCAGCCCCCTAGGGACAGATGGCTACACCTTC
once	TRBD1	TRBJ2-7	TRBV18	CASSVQGANYEQYF	TGTGCCAGCTCAGTACAGGGGGCTAATTACGAGCAGTACTTC
once	TRBD1	TRBJ2-7	TRBV6-2/TRBV6-3	CASSGPSVDRGLQYEQYF	TGTGCCAGCAGTGGCCCTTCCGTGGACAGGGGACTTCAATACGAGCAGTACTTC
.	TRBD2	TRBJ2-2	TRBV19	CASSTTSGRGTGELFF	TGTGCCAGTAGCACCACTAGCGGGAGGGGCACCGGGGAGCTGTTTTTT
.	.	TRBJ2-5	TRBV7-3	CASSLQGGTETQYF	TGTGCCAGCAGCTTACAGGGCGGGACGGAGACCCAGTACTTC
.	.	TRBJ2-7	TRBV9	CASSVGRHPPYEQYF	TGTGCCAGCAGCGTGGGGCGACACCCTCCCTACGAGCAGTACTTC
.	TRBD1	TRBJ2-7	TRBV20-1	CSLDRVAEQYF	TGCAGTTTGGACAGGGTAGCCGAGCAGTACTTC
.	.	TRBJ2-5	TRBV6-5	CASSQSGEETQYF	TGTGCCAGCAGTCAATCAGGGGAAGAGACCCAGTACTTC